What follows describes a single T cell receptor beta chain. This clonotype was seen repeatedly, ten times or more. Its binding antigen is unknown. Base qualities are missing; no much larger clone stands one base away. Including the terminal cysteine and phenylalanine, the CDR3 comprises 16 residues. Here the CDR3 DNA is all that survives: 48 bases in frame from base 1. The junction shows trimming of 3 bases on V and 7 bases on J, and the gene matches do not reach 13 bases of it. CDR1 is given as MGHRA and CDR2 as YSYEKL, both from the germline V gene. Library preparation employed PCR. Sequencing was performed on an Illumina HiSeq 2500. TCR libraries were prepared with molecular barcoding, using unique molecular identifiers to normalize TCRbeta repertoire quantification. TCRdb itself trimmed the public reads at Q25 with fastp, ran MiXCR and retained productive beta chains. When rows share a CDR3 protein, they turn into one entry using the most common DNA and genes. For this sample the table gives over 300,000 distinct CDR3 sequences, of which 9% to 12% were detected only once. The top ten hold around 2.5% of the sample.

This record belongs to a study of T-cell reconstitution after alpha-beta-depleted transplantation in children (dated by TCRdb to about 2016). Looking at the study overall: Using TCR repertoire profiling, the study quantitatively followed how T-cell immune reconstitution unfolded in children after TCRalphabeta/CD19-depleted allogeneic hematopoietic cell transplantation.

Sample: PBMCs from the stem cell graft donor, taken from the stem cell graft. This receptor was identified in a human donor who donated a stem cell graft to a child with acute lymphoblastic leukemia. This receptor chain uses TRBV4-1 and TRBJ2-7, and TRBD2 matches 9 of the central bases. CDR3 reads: CASSHLAGPYGEEQYF. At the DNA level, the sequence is TGCGCCAGCAGCCACCTAGCGGGACCTTATGGGGAGGAGCAGTACTTC.